This TCR beta chain was retrieved from a study of cytomegalovirus exposure and HLA in healthy donors. Study-wide points: A later analysis linked a missense DCLRE1C variant to TCR beta V- and J-gene trimming.

For this clone: Its matching antigen is unknown.

Germline V CDR1 and CDR2: LGHNA, YSLEER. The CDR3 totals 16 residues. With 4 bases removed from V and 4 bases from J, the gap between germline ends came to 19 bases. The PCR ran on 60 Vbeta and 13 Jbeta primers. Original handling: Roughly 11 million shared chains were among around 80 million unique TCR beta chains counted in a later analysis. Sequencing was performed with immunoSEQ multiplex PCR; in TCRdb, only in-frame clones are kept and a portion is missing. V, J and clone size were drawn from that table, and D and trimming were deduced from the DNA. The top ten clones hold approximately 5.1% of a sample with about 140,000 clones, nearly 80% of them seen once. Healthy bone marrow donors made up the donors. Whereas donors were nominally healthy upon sampling, unrecorded immune exposures were probable.

This receptor was identified in a male donor in good health and CMV-seronegative. Source material: PBMCs. The V gene is TRBV4-3, the J gene TRBJ1-1; D is ambiguous. The CDR3 spells CASSREMGGRSTEAFF. CDR3 DNA sequence: TGCGCCAGCAGCCGAGAAATGGGAGGGCGAAGCACTGAAGCTTTCTTT.